Presented here are 6 T cell receptor beta chains from one specimen sequenced in a study of control samples from healthy donors and cancer patients. The repertoire was sequenced with immunoSEQ multiplex PCR; TCRdb's copy has only in-frame clones and lacks some. This sample carries about 52,000 clones, 85% to 95% of them seen once, and the ten largest clones take approximately 2.4%. Sequencing was carried out using blood. These receptors were collected from a man aged 25-45 years in good health.

This clone rates as medium-sized (0.01 to 0.1%). V is TRBV4-2 and J is TRBJ1-5, with a possible D match to TRBD1 (5 bases). With 0 bases removed from V and 7 bases from J, the gap between germline ends came to 16 bases. The CDR3 is 16 amino acids. CDR1 and CDR2 from the germline V gene are LGHNA and YNFKEQ. The CDR3 here is CASSQEVRTPHQPQHF. The CDR3 DNA follows: TGTGCCAGCAGCCAAGAGGTCCGGACACCGCACCAGCCCCAGCATTTT.

The chain uses TRBV5-8 and TRBJ2-3; tentatively, D is TRBD2 (7 bases). Trimming stripped 4 bases from V and 5 bases from J, with 29 bases between. The CDR3 is 19 amino acids. The germline V gene has CDR1 SGHTS and CDR2 YDEGEE. The CDR3 loop is CASSREGGLLIATGDTQYF. The CDR3 nucleotides are TGTGCCAGCAGCCGTGAGGGGGGGCTGTTAATAGCGACGGGAGATACGCAGTATTTT.

This clone was seen only once. The chain has TRBV5-1 and TRBJ2-1; no firm D call. This CDR3 region has 15 residues. V lost 0 bases and J lost 1, with 8 bases in between. Germline assignment: CDR1 SGHRS and CDR2 YFSETQ. Here the CDR3 DNA reads TGCGCCAGCAGCTTGGCTGCGCTATCCTACAATGAGCAGTTCTTC. Protein: CASSLAALSYNEQFF.

The chain combines TRBV7-2 with TRBJ1-4; D ambiguous. This CDR3 contains 15 residues. Germline V lookup: CDR1 SGHTA, CDR2 FQGNSA. V lost 1 base and J 7 bases, leaving 13 bases between the germline ends. The CDR3 DNA reads TGTGCCAGCAGCTTAGTGTGGGCCAGAAGTGAAAAACTGTTTTTT. It codes for CASSLVWARSEKLFF.

This clone was counted once. V usage is TRBV12-5 and J usage is TRBJ2-5; 14 bases are shared with TRBD2. The V and J ends lost 5 bases and 1 base, in that order; junction bases with no gene match: 3. This CDR3 is built from 16 residues. Germline V lookup: CDR1 LGHNT, CDR2 FRNRAP. CDR3 in amino acids: CASGPGTSGSQETQYF. CDR3 nucleotides: TGTGCTAGTGGTCCCGGGACTAGCGGGAGCCAAGAGACCCAGTACTTC.

This chain joins TRBV15 and TRBJ2-5, with D possibly TRBD1 on 5 matching bases. The ends were cut back, 6 bases at V and 5 bases at J, with 13 bases in the middle. The CDR3 length is 13 residues. Germline CDR1 reads LNHNV; CDR2 reads YYDKDF (reference sequence). The CDR3, as DNA: TGTGCCACCAGTAGAAGGGGTTCGGAGACCCAGTACTTC. Translating it yields CATSRRGSETQYF.